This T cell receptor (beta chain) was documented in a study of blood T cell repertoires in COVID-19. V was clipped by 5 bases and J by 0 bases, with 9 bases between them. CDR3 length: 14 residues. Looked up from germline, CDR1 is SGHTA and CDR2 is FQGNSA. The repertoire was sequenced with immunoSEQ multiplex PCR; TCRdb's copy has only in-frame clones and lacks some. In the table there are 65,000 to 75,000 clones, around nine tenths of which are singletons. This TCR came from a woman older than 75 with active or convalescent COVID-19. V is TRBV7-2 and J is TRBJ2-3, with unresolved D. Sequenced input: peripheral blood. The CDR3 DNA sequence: TGTGCCAGCAGCCGGTCCACTAGCACAGATACGCAGTATTTT. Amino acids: CASSRSTSTDTQYF.